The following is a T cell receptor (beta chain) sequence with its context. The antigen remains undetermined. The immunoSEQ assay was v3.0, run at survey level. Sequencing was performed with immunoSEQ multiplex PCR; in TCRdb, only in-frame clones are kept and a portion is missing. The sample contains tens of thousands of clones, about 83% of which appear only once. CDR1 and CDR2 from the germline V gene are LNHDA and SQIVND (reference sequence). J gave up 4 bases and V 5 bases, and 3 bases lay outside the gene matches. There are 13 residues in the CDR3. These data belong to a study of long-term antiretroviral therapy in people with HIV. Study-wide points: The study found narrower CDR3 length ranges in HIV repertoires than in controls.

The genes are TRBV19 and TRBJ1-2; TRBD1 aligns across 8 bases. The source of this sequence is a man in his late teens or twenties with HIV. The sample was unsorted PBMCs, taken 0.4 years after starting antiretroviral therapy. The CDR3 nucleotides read TGTGCCAGTAGTCCTCAGGGGGCCTATGGCTACACCTTC. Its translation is CASSPQGAYGYTF.